The rows below give T cell receptor beta chains drawn from one sample of a study of blood T cells in healthy people across ages. TCRdb analysed the 5' RACE reads with MiXCR anew, one entry per CDR3 protein. The data contain around 800,000 distinct CDR3 sequences, more than 25% of them seen just once; the ten biggest clones take up around 3%. These same records also appear under a second study, on T cells of mothers and their children.

Specimen: blood. Receptors originate from a boy younger than 18 in good health. Each CDR3 is given with its conserved first and last residue.

TRBJ2-3	TRBV11-2	CASSARRQGADTQYF
.	TRBV12-3/TRBV12-4	CASRPQRGGLRDNEQFF
TRBJ1-2	TRBV6-5	CASSKSANYGYTF
TRBJ2-6	TRBV19	CAWGNSGANVLTF
TRBJ1-5	TRBV28	CASSYDRGSNQPQHF
TRBJ2-2	TRBV7-3	CASSPRGRDTGELFF
TRBJ2-7	TRBV27	CASSLRQNYSYEQYF
TRBJ1-2	TRBV5-5	CASSFLDTSYGYTF
TRBJ2-1	TRBV11-2	CASSLALAGGLYEQFF
TRBJ1-1	TRBV20-1	CSARDQGVNTEAFF
TRBJ2-1	TRBV7-3	CASSLTLGGPYNEQFF
TRBJ1-2	TRBV29-1	CSVPGQGLGYGYTF
TRBJ1-1	TRBV13	CASRLAEAFF
TRBJ1-4	TRBV19	CASSAAGRGYTNEKLFF
TRBJ1-1	TRBV3-1	CASSGTAKNTEAFF
TRBJ1-5	TRBV20-1	CSASPDGNQPQHF
TRBJ1-2	TRBV7-2	CASSLEAYGAGAF
TRBJ2-1	TRBV6-2/TRBV6-3	CASSLGTSGGEGTYNEQFF
TRBJ2-5	TRBV21-1	CASSKSGTQYF
TRBJ2-7	TRBV6-5	CASSFTGKTSGGRTYEQYF
TRBJ2-3	TRBV9	CASSGLAGGHGTDTQYF
.	TRBV7-9	CASSSTGGPVVFAFNEQFF
.	TRBV20-1	CSARDTGGWGEQYF
TRBJ2-2	TRBV5-1	CARSLASPNTGELFF
TRBJ2-5	TRBV10-2	CASNPLAGGETQYF
TRBJ2-5	TRBV7-9	CASSLRRSTNRETQYF
TRBJ2-5	TRBV7-2	CASSLGGHQETQYF
TRBJ1-2	TRBV14	CASSQAVSNGYTF
TRBJ1-1	TRBV15	CATSRVGGPGNTEAFF
TRBJ2-5	TRBV7-8	CASSLWGVDFQETQYF